The 24 T cell receptor beta chains in this list originate from one sample, sequenced in a study of T-cell reconstitution after alpha-beta-depleted transplantation in children. Preparation of the TCRbeta library was carried out with unique molecular identifiers. TCRdb re-derived calls from the PCR reads in MiXCR, one entry per CDR3 protein. The sample has around 700,000 distinct CDR3 sequences, under 15% seen once. The source material was PBMCs, sampled before TCRalphabeta/CD19-depleted stem cell transplant. Every receptor here comes from a girl aged 2 to 10 with congenital amegakaryocytic thrombocytopenia, due to receive a stem cell transplant.

Only a few counts were recorded for this clonotype. This chain joins TRBV20-1 and TRBJ2-1, with 11 nucleotides matching TRBD2. Trimming removed 4 bases from V and 7 bases from J; junction bases left unmatched: 12. Per germline, CDR1 DFQATT and CDR2 SNEGSKA (reference sequence). This CDR3 spans 16 amino acids. CDR3 in DNA: TGCAGTGCTACTGTTAGCGGGAGGGCCGTAAAGAATGAGCAGTTCTTC. Protein product: CSATVSGRAVKNEQFF.

This clonotype showed up many times. The chain couples TRBV24-1 to TRBJ1-5; D is unresolved. V lost 2 bases, J lost 4 bases, and 5 bases lay in between. Germline loops: CDR1 KGHDR, CDR2 SFDVKD. The CDR3 extends over 13 amino acids. The CDR3 bases are TGTGCCACCAGTGATTCTCTGAATCAGCCCCAGCATTTT. This sequence encodes CATSDSLNQPQHF.

This clonotype was recorded at least ten times. The genes are TRBV7-9 and TRBJ2-1; no definite D call. The V end was cut by 2 bases, the J end by 9 bases, with 14 bases between. Germline V CDR1 and CDR2: SEHNR, FQNEAQ (reference sequence). This CDR3 has 14 amino acids. The CDR3 sequence is CASSLSSVSTEQFF. In DNA, the CDR3 is TGTGCCAGCAGCTTAAGTTCTGTTTCTACTGAGCAGTTCTTC.

V usage is TRBV10-1 and J usage is TRBJ2-3; D may be TRBD2 (5 bases). The V gene's germline CDR1 is WNHNN and CDR2 SYGVQD (reference sequence). Trimming cost V 6 bases and J 3 bases, with 10 bases left between them. This CDR3 has 13 residues. The CDR3 DNA reads as TGCGCCAGCAGCGACGGACTGACAGATACGCAGTATTTT. Its translation: CASSDGLTDTQYF.

The chain links TRBV12-3 or TRBV12-4 to TRBJ2-3, with D perhaps matching TRBD2 (5 bases). Trimming pared 8 bases from V and 2 bases from J, leaving 11 bases between. The CDR3 has 13 amino acids. The CDR3 spells CASAAANTDTQYF. In DNA, the CDR3 is TGTGCCAGCGCAGCGGCAAACACAGATACGCAGTATTTT.

The chain links TRBV7-6 to TRBJ2-2; 8 positions match TRBD2. This CDR3 spans 15 amino acids. The J segment lost 7 bases and the V segment lost 5 bases, leaving 9 bases of the junction unmatched. From germline, CDR1 is SGHVS and CDR2 FNYEAQ. CDR3 residues: CASSTSGSTIGELFF. The CDR3 bases are TGTGCCAGCAGCACCAGCGGGAGTACGATCGGGGAGCTGTTTTTT.

This clonotype was found many times. V and J are TRBV20-1 and TRBJ2-7; TRBD2 matches 7 bases. The junction had 4 bases not matched to a gene; V was cut back by 1 base and J by 4 bases. The CDR3 covers 13 residues. CDR1 and CDR2 (germline): DFQATT, SNEGSKA (reference sequence). The CDR3 protein is CSARGGSRYEQYF. In DNA, the CDR3 is TGCAGTGCTAGAGGCGGGAGTCGGTACGAGCAGTACTTC.

The chain combines TRBV7-9 with TRBJ2-7, with D tentatively TRBD1 (5 bases). Germline lookup yields CDR1 SEHNR and CDR2 FQNEAQ (reference sequence). The CDR3 length is 14 residues. Trimming pared 4 bases from V and 3 bases from J, leaving 13 bases between. This CDR3 is CASSSDSSYYEQYF. The CDR3, as DNA: TGTGCCAGCAGCTCCGACAGCTCCTACTACGAGCAGTACTTC.

This clonotype has ten or more counts. The CDR3 DNA reads TGCAGCGTACGAACAGGGACTGGAAACACCATATATTTT. Its protein product is CSVRTGTGNTIYF. The genes are TRBV29-1 and TRBJ1-3; weak D call: TRBD1 (6 bases). Germline-derived CDR1 and CDR2 are SQVTM and ANQGSEA. This CDR3 region has 13 residues. Between the trimmed V and J ends, which lost 6 bases and 2 bases, there was a span of 11 bases.

Comments on this clonotype: A much bigger clone sits one base away, suggesting this may be a read error. This chain joins TRBV20-1 and TRBJ1-1; D gene uncertain. V lost 2 bases to trimming and J lost 0 bases, with 22 bases between them. Germline lookup yields CDR1 DFQATT and CDR2 SNEGSKA (reference sequence). The CDR3 totals 18 residues. DNA for the CDR3: TGCAGTGCTAGATTTGCGGAGCAGACAACTCTAATGAACACTGAAGCTTTCTTT. Translated: CSARFAEQTTLMNTEAFF.

This clonotype was detected once. V usage is TRBV29-1 and J usage is TRBJ2-7, with 11 positions matching TRBD2. This CDR3 contains 13 residues. CDR1 and CDR2 (germline): SQVTM, ANQGSEA. V dropped 6 bases and J dropped 3; count of bases not matched to a gene: 4. The CDR3 sequence: CSVEGLADYEQYF. The CDR3 region has the DNA TGCAGCGTGGAGGGACTAGCGGACTACGAGCAGTACTTC.

The gene calls are TRBV7-2 and TRBJ2-7; D unresolved. Trimming pared 1 base from V and 4 bases from J, leaving 17 bases between. The CDR3 has 16 residues. Germline CDR1 SGHTA, CDR2 FQGNSA. The CDR3 here is CASSLVAIRPAYEQYF. The CDR3, as DNA: TGTGCCAGCAGCTTAGTTGCGATTCGTCCCGCATACGAGCAGTACTTC.

The CDR3 here is CASSQRERGYNEQFF. The CDR3 DNA sequence: TGCGCCAGCAGCCAAAGAGAGCGGGGATACAATGAGCAGTTCTTC. The chain has TRBV4-1 and TRBJ2-1; 7 bases agree with TRBD2. The CDR3 is 15 amino acids. V lost 2 bases to trimming and J lost 4 bases; unmatched junction nucleotides: 5. CDR1 is MGHRA and CDR2 is YSYEKL in the germline V gene.

This clonotype was detected many times. J is TRBJ1-6 and V is TRBV7-3; tentative D call: TRBD1 (5 bases). This CDR3 has 15 residues. From germline, CDR1 is SGHTA and CDR2 FQGTGA. Trimming took 1 base from V and 7 from J, leaving 11 bases between them. CDR3 in DNA: TGTGCCAGCAGCTTAAACGCAGGGCCCAATTCACCCCTCCACTTT. This sequence encodes CASSLNAGPNSPLHF.

This clonotype was seen more than once but under ten times. V is TRBV20-1 and J is TRBJ2-1; weak D call: TRBD2 (5 bases). Germline CDR1 and CDR2: DFQATT and SNEGSKA (reference sequence). CDR3 length: 14 amino acids. V lost 3 bases and J lost 9, with 18 bases in between. The CDR3 DNA is TGCAGTGCTAGCCTCTCGGACTTGTATAGTGAGCAGTTCTTC. Translation: CSASLSDLYSEQFF.

The chain joins TRBV5-1 to TRBJ2-2, with TRBD2 matching 8 bases. The CDR3 extends over 15 amino acids. V trimming: 4 bases; J trimming: 4 bases; junction bases outside the gene matches: 6. The germline V gene encodes CDR1 SGHRS and CDR2 YFSETQ. The CDR3 nucleotides are TGCGCCAGCAGCGTAGGACTAGCCGTCACCGGGGAGCTGTTTTTT. Translating gives CASSVGLAVTGELFF.

This chain connects TRBV7-9 to TRBJ2-2; TRBD1 is a possible D gene (6 bases). The CDR3 consists of 16 residues. Between the trimmed V and J ends, which lost 2 bases and 1 base, there was a span of 11 bases. In germline, CDR1 is SEHNR, CDR2 FQNEAQ (reference sequence). The CDR3 sequence is CASSLLFRGNTGELFF. The CDR3 DNA sequence: TGTGCCAGCAGCTTACTCTTCAGGGGGAACACCGGGGAGCTGTTTTTT.

About this clonotype: A much larger clone is a single base away; this may be a read error. This rearrangement joins TRBV12-3 or TRBV12-4 to TRBJ2-2, with TRBD2 matching 7 bases. This CDR3 region has 15 residues. J lost 4 bases, V lost 7 bases, and 9 bases had no gene match. CDR3: CASNLIGRPTGELFF. CDR3 DNA: TGTGCCAGCAACCTTATCGGGAGGCCCACCGGGGAGCTGTTTTTT.

This clonotype was detected a few times. V usage is TRBV7-8 and J usage is TRBJ2-7, with TRBD1 as a possible D gene (5 bases). V was clipped by 4 bases and J by 0 bases, with 13 bases between them. Germline V CDR1 and CDR2: SGHVS, FQNEAQ. The CDR3 covers 15 residues. DNA of the CDR3: TGTGCCAGCAGCTACGAAGGGGCGACCTCCTACGAGCAGTACTTC. The encoded protein is CASSYEGATSYEQYF. The full variable domain, in which reference TRBV7-8 and TRBJ2-7 provide the parts outside the CDR3, is GAGVSQSPRYKVAKRGQDVALRCDPISGHVSLFWYQQALGQGPEFLTYFQNEAQLDKSGLPSDRFFAERPEGSVSTLKIQRTQQEDSAVYLCASSYEGATSYEQYFGPGTRLTVT.

A note on this clonotype: A clone one base away is much larger, so this may be a read error. The V call is TRBV12-3 or TRBV12-4, the J call TRBJ1-2; D unclear. This CDR3 comprises 13 residues. The CDR3 sequence is CASRAALNYGDTF. The CDR3 DNA is TGTGCCAGCAGGGCGGCCCTTAACTATGGCGACACCTTC.

Ten or more counts support this clonotype. The rearrangement links TRBV2 to TRBJ2-5; perhaps TRBD1 as D (6 bases). Per the germline V gene, CDR1 is SNHLY and CDR2 is FYNNEI. This CDR3 comprises 14 residues. With 5 bases removed from V and 7 bases from J, the gap between germline ends came to 17 bases. This CDR3 is CASSRQGNSGTQYF. CDR3 DNA: TGTGCCAGCAGTAGGCAGGGGAATTCGGGGACCCAGTACTTC.

At least ten counts were recorded for this clonotype. The V gene is TRBV5-1, the J gene TRBJ2-6, with a tentative D call TRBD1 (6 bases). The germline V gene encodes CDR1 SGHRS and CDR2 YFSETQ. This CDR3 spans 15 amino acids. The V and J ends lost 5 bases and 0 bases respectively, with 9 bases between them. CDR3 sequence (DNA): TGCGCCAGCAGTCAACAGGGCTCTGGGGCCAACGTCCTGACTTTC. It encodes CASSQQGSGANVLTF.

This clonotype appeared once. The chain employs TRBV10-3 and TRBJ1-2; D is unresolved. The CDR3 is 17 residues long. V was shortened by 0 bases and J by 1 base, with 15 bases between the two germline ends. Germline CDR1 ENHRY, CDR2 SYGVKD. The CDR3 protein is CAISESRLGQDNYGYTF. In nucleotides, the CDR3 is TGTGCCATCAGTGAGTCTCGTCTCGGTCAAGATAACTATGGCTACACCTTC.

The V call is TRBV11-2, the J call TRBJ2-5; D remains ambiguous. Germline CDR1 SGHAT, CDR2 FQNNGV. CDR3 length: 14 amino acids. The V gene lost 7 bases and the J gene lost 3 bases, with 15 bases spanning the gap. CDR3 sequence reads: CASTAVPLEETQYF. The CDR3, as DNA: TGTGCCAGCACAGCCGTACCCTTAGAAGAGACCCAGTACTTC.